A single sample gave rise to the 4 T cell receptor beta chains below, sequenced in a study of neurological immune-mediated disorders. TCRdb used MiXCR to reprocess the 5' RACE reads, holding one entry per CDR3 protein. This sample has 40,000 to 50,000 distinct CDR3 sequences, with 2% to 3% found just once. Specimen: PBMCs. All receptors derive from a man aged 25 to 40 with multiple sclerosis.

This clonotype was recorded at least ten times. The V gene is TRBV20-1, the J gene TRBJ2-2, with 7 bases aligning to TRBD1. The CDR3 sequence is 16 residues long. V gave up 3 bases and J gave up 1 base; unmatched junction bases: 8. Germline CDR1 DFQATT, CDR2 SNEGSKA (reference sequence). The CDR3 DNA is TGCAGTGCTAGCAAACAGGGGCGGTTGAACACCGGGGAGCTGTTTTTT. The encoded protein is CSASKQGRLNTGELFF.

This clonotype was counted ten times or more. This chain joins TRBV29-1 and TRBJ2-3; 7 bases fit TRBD1. The germline gives CDR1 SQVTM, CDR2 ANQGSEA. V trimming: 2 bases; J trimming: 4 bases; junction bases outside the gene matches: 9. This CDR3 contains 15 residues. The CDR3 region is CSVEYGDREADTQYF. In nucleotides, the CDR3 is TGCAGCGTTGAATACGGAGACAGGGAAGCAGATACGCAGTATTTT.

This clonotype was seen many times. The DNA of the CDR3 is TGTGCCAGCACCCTTCCGGGCGGGAGGGCCTACAATGAGCAGTTCTTC. This encodes CASTLPGGRAYNEQFF. The chain couples TRBV7-2 to TRBJ2-1; 9 nucleotides line up with TRBD2. The germline gives CDR1 SGHTA, CDR2 FQGNSA. The CDR3 length is 16 residues. Trimming cost V 7 bases and J 2 bases; bases outside gene matches: 9.

This clonotype was detected a few times. This chain joins TRBV11-3 and TRBJ2-1; D remains ambiguous. This CDR3 has 12 amino acids. Deletions cut 3 bases from V and 5 bases from J, with 5 bases between. Germline assignment: CDR1 SGHNT and CDR2 YENEEA. The CDR3 reads CASSFVDNEQFF. The CDR3 bases are TGTGCCAGCAGCTTCGTAGACAATGAGCAGTTCTTC.